These 28 T cell receptor beta chains were sequenced from one sample in a study of shared T cell receptors in the human thymus. Profiling relied on immunoSEQ multiplex PCR, and the TCRdb table lists in-frame clones only, not all of them. The data show about 660,000 clones, approximately 87% seen once. The same sample was also studied in work on human thymus T cells.

Sequencing was done on a sample of thymocytes. Source of these receptors: a boy under two years old with a congenital heart defect.

This chain joins TRBV27 and TRBJ2-5, with D perhaps TRBD1 (5 bases). The CDR3 consists of 15 residues. Germline loops: CDR1 MNHEY, CDR2 SMNVEV (reference sequence). Trimming stripped 9 bases from V and 5 bases from J, with 22 bases between. This CDR3 is CASQKLGADNETQYF. The DNA of the CDR3 is TGTGCCAGTCAAAAGTTAGGGGCGGACAACGAGACCCAGTACTTC.

The chain joins TRBV9 to TRBJ2-1, with a tentative D call TRBD2 (7 bases). This CDR3 contains 15 residues. Trimming left V 6 bases short and J 7 bases short, with 20 bases between. The V gene's germline CDR1 is SGDLS and CDR2 YYNGEE. Here the CDR3 reads CASTRGGAPGNEQFF. CDR3 coding DNA: TGTGCCAGCACCCGAGGGGGGGCGCCAGGAAATGAGCAGTTCTTC.

This chain uses TRBV28 with TRBJ1-2, with D maybe TRBD1 (6 bases). With 3 bases removed from V and 3 bases from J, the gap between germline ends came to 11 bases. Germline V lookup: CDR1 MDHEN, CDR2 SYDVKM. The CDR3 loop spans 14 amino acids. The CDR3 DNA is TGTGCCAGCAGTTTTGCGACAGGCCACTATGGCTACACCTTC. Its translation is CASSFATGHYGYTF.

The chain links TRBV12-5 to TRBJ2-5; D possibly corresponds to TRBD2 (6 bases). Germline assignment: CDR1 LGHNT and CDR2 FRNRAP. V lost 3 bases and J 1 base, leaving 18 bases between the germline ends. The CDR3 totals 17 residues. The CDR3 sequence: CASGFAPGWEAQETQYF. The CDR3 bases are TGTGCTAGTGGTTTTGCCCCCGGTTGGGAGGCCCAAGAGACCCAGTACTTC.

The gene calls are TRBV27 and TRBJ2-7; D is perhaps TRBD1 (7 bases). Germline CDR1 is MNHEY and CDR2 is SMNVEV (reference sequence). The length of the CDR3 is 15 residues. Trimming stripped 6 bases from V and 6 bases from J, with 21 bases between. The CDR3 loop is CASSARGQGGSEQYF. The CDR3 DNA sequence: TGTGCCAGCAGCGCCCGAGGCCAGGGGGGAAGCGAGCAGTACTTC.

The V call is TRBV5-1, the J call TRBJ2-4, with D unclear. Germline CDR1 is SGHRS and CDR2 is YFSETQ. Between the trimmed V and J ends, which lost 1 base and 2 bases, there was a span of 10 bases. This CDR3 has 15 residues. The CDR3 DNA is TGCGCCAGCAGCTTGTGGAGCAGAACCAAAAACATTCAGTACTTC. Translation: CASSLWSRTKNIQYF. Using reference TRBV5-1 and TRBJ2-4 for the parts outside the CDR3, the full variable domain is KAGVTQTPRYLIKTRGQQVTLSCSPISGHRSVSWYQQTPGQGLQFLFEYFSETQRNKGNFPGRFSGRQFSNSRSEMNVSTLELGDSALYLCASSLWSRTKNIQYFGAGTRLSVL.

This clone appeared a single time. The chain joins TRBV10-1 to TRBJ2-7; TRBD1 aligns across 8 bases. V lost 5 bases, J lost 1 base, and 4 bases stayed unmatched. The CDR3 has 14 amino acids. Germline values: CDR1 WNHNN, CDR2 SYGVQD (reference sequence). The CDR3 sequence: CASSPGTGSYEQYF. In DNA form, the CDR3 reads TGCGCCAGCAGTCCCGGGACAGGATCCTACGAGCAGTACTTC.

The V and J genes are TRBV27 and TRBJ2-7; the match to TRBD1 covers 12 bases. The germline gives CDR1 MNHEY, CDR2 SMNVEV (reference sequence). With 7 bases clipped from V and 7 bases from J, the junction kept 20 bases outside the gene matches. This CDR3 region has 18 residues. The CDR3 coding sequence is TGTGCCAGCAACCTTAGTCGGATCCGGGACAGGGGGCGGGGGGAGCAGTACTTC. Translated, it gives CASNLSRIRDRGRGEQYF.

The chain recombines TRBV7-9 with TRBJ1-2, with D tentatively TRBD1 (5 bases). The CDR3 is 12 residues long. V was shortened by 5 bases and J by 3 bases, with 7 bases between the two germline ends. Germline CDR1 reads SEHNR; CDR2 reads FQNEAQ (reference sequence). In nucleotides, the CDR3 is TGTGCCAGCAGCCAGACAGACTATGGCTACACCTTC. Translated, it gives CASSQTDYGYTF.

The chain couples TRBV27 to TRBJ1-2; 8 bases fit TRBD1. The CDR3 consists of 14 residues. Germline CDR1 MNHEY, CDR2 SMNVEV (reference sequence). V lost 6 bases, J lost 6 bases, and 9 bases stayed unmatched. The CDR3 region is CASSDIGQGDGYTF. The CDR3 DNA sequence: TGTGCCAGCAGCGATATCGGACAGGGAGATGGCTACACCTTC.

The V and J genes are TRBV5-1 and TRBJ2-7; 11 nucleotides match TRBD1. The CDR3 sequence is 15 residues long. The germline gives CDR1 SGHRS, CDR2 YFSETQ. The junction had 8 bases not matched to a gene; V was cut back by 3 bases and J by 6 bases. The CDR3 spells CASSSRDRGFLEQYF. CDR3 DNA sequence: TGCGCCAGCAGCTCCCGGGACAGGGGGTTCCTCGAGCAGTACTTC.

The rearrangement uses TRBV5-6 and TRBJ1-2, with TRBD1 matching 8 bases. This CDR3 has 14 amino acids. J gave up 4 bases and V 4 bases, and 6 bases lay outside the gene matches. Per germline, CDR1 SGHDT and CDR2 YYEEEE. The chain's CDR3 is CASSPGQEVYGYTF. As DNA, the CDR3 is TGTGCCAGCAGCCCGGGACAGGAGGTCTATGGCTACACCTTC.

This clone occurred a few times. The V call is TRBV14, the J call TRBJ1-4, with 9 bases fitting TRBD1. Trimming removed 4 bases from V and 6 bases from J; junction bases left unmatched: 3. This CDR3 contains 14 residues. Germline CDR1 SGHDN, CDR2 FVKESK. In DNA, the CDR3 is TGTGCCAGCAGCCGACAGGGGGGGGATGAAAAACTGTTTTTT. It translates to CASSRQGGDEKLFF.

The V gene is TRBV4-2, the J gene TRBJ1-6, with D perhaps TRBD1 (5 bases). V was clipped by 1 base and J by 5 bases, with 18 bases between them. This CDR3 spans 18 amino acids. CDR1 is LGHNA and CDR2 is YNFKEQ in the germline V gene. Here the CDR3 reads CASSQVGGNRTDNSPLHF. As DNA, the CDR3 is TGTGCCAGCAGCCAAGTCGGGGGAAACAGAACTGATAATTCACCCCTCCACTTT.

This sequence joins TRBV27 and TRBJ2-5; TRBD2 might be the D (5 bases). This CDR3 region has 14 residues. Germline V CDR1 and CDR2: MNHEY, SMNVEV (reference sequence). Trimming shortened V by 4 bases and J by 11 bases, and 20 bases separated the two germline ends. For the CDR3, the DNA is TGTGCCAGCAGTTCAACTAGGCTCCCCAAGGAGCAGTACTTC. Amino acids: CASSSTRLPKEQYF.

V gene TRBV9 combines with J gene TRBJ1-3, with TRBD1 as a possible D gene (6 bases). Per germline, CDR1 SGDLS and CDR2 YYNGEE. This CDR3 contains 16 residues. Trimming shortened V by 0 bases and J by 0 bases, and 10 bases separated the two germline ends. CDR3 sequence (DNA): TGTGCCAGCAGCGTAGGAGGGACAAGCTCTGGAAACACCATATATTTT. Protein sequence: CASSVGGTSSGNTIYF.

The genes are TRBV27 and TRBJ2-2, with 10 bases that match TRBD2. Trimming at V came to 7 bases and at J to 7 bases, leaving 6 bases not matched to a gene. This CDR3 has 14 amino acids. In germline, CDR1 is MNHEY, CDR2 SMNVEV (reference sequence). Written as DNA, the CDR3 is TGTGCCAGCATGGCTAGCGGGAGAATCGGGGAGCTGTTTTTT. Its protein is CASMASGRIGELFF.

This rearrangement joins TRBV27 to TRBJ2-2, with TRBD2 identical over 10 bases. Germline V gene lookup returns CDR1 MNHEY and CDR2 SMNVEV (reference sequence). V gave up 9 bases and J gave up 5 bases; unmatched junction bases: 3. This CDR3 is 13 amino acids long. The CDR3 loop reads CASSGGKTGELFF. In DNA form, the CDR3 reads TGTGCCAGTAGCGGGGGGAAAACCGGGGAGCTGTTTTTT.

The rearrangement joins TRBV6-1 to TRBJ1-1; TRBD1 agrees at 7 bases. The CDR3 contains 17 residues. The germline V gene has CDR1 MNHNS and CDR2 SASEGT. V lost 1 base to trimming and J lost 3 bases; unmatched junction nucleotides: 11. In DNA form, the CDR3 reads TGTGCCAGCAGTGAAGTAGGACAGCCAGGGGGTGACACTGAAGCTTTCTTT. Translated: CASSEVGQPGGDTEAFF.

The genes are TRBV13 and TRBJ2-6; 8 nucleotides align to TRBD1. In germline, CDR1 is PRHDT, CDR2 FYEKMQ (reference sequence). The ends lost 0 bases at V and 0 bases at J; junction bases unmatched: 4. This CDR3 comprises 18 residues. The DNA of the CDR3 is TGTGCCAGCAGCTTAGGAGGACAGGGCCCCTCTGGGGCCAACGTCCTGACTTTC. Its translation: CASSLGGQGPSGANVLTF.

The genes are TRBV5-6 and TRBJ2-3; D gene ambiguous. CDR3 length equals 14 residues. Germline CDR1 reads SGHDT; CDR2 reads YYEEEE. V lost 2 bases to trimming and J lost 0 bases, with 7 bases between them. CDR3 bases: TGTGCCAGCAGCTTTGCGGCTAGCACAGATACGCAGTATTTT. Protein product: CASSFAASTDTQYF.

The V and J genes are TRBV14 and TRBJ2-4, with 7 bases that match TRBD1. Germline trimming cut 4 bases from V and 0 bases from J; bases unmatched to any gene: 6. This CDR3 has 16 amino acids. CDR1 and CDR2 (germline): SGHDN, FVKESK. CDR3 region: CASSPRTGLAKNIQYF. The CDR3 DNA follows: TGTGCCAGCAGCCCAAGGACAGGCCTAGCCAAAAACATTCAGTACTTC.

The CDR3 bases are TGTGCCACCAGCAGAGATAGTTTCGGGAAACCACAAGAGACCCAGTACTTC. It encodes CATSRDSFGKPQETQYF. The rearrangement uses TRBV15 and TRBJ2-5; D might be TRBD2 (5 bases). Between the trimmed V and J ends, which lost 0 bases and 2 bases, there was a span of 16 bases. The CDR3 has 17 amino acids. Germline V gene lookup returns CDR1 LNHNV and CDR2 YYDKDF (reference sequence).

V and J are TRBV28 and TRBJ2-1; 8 positions match TRBD2. The V segment lost 1 base and the J segment 0 bases; nucleotides outside the gene matches: 26. The CDR3 is made up of 24 amino acids. CDR1 and CDR2 from the germline V gene are MDHEN and SYDVKM. The CDR3 sequence: CASSLSTSTSSGPTTFSSYNEQFF. CDR3 nucleotides: TGTGCCAGCAGTTTATCTACCTCCACCTCTAGCGGGCCCACAACCTTCAGCTCCTACAATGAGCAGTTCTTC.

J is TRBJ2-7 and V is TRBV4-1; possible D gene TRBD2, 5 bases. This CDR3 comprises 14 residues. Germline V lookup: CDR1 MGHRA, CDR2 YSYEKL. Trimming took 1 base from V and 0 from J, leaving 7 bases between them. The CDR3 DNA reads as TGCGCCAGCAGCCAAGTAGCGTACTCCTACGAGCAGTACTTC. Amino acid sequence: CASSQVAYSYEQYF.

With regard to this clone: The sample holds other DNA sequences that translate to the same CDR3. The chain has TRBV27 and TRBJ2-7, with D perhaps matching TRBD2 (5 bases). V lost 3 bases to trimming and J lost 3 bases, with 9 bases between them. Germline values: CDR1 MNHEY, CDR2 SMNVEV (reference sequence). The CDR3 length is 13 residues. CDR3 sequence (DNA): TGTGCCAGCAGTTTGCTAGCTGGCTACGAGCAGTACTTC. Translating it yields CASSLLAGYEQYF.

The CDR3 here is CASSEGGQGINGELFF. The CDR3 nucleotides are TGTGCCAGCAGTGAAGGGGGACAGGGGATAAACGGGGAGCTGTTTTTT. The rearrangement joins TRBV2 to TRBJ2-2, with TRBD1 identical over 10 bases. This CDR3 has 16 amino acids. CDR1 SNHLY and CDR2 FYNNEI come from the germline V gene. V lost 1 base and J lost 7; bases outside the gene matches: 6.

This clone was counted once. The chain carries TRBV19 and TRBJ1-2; D uncertain. Germline V gene data show CDR1 as LNHDA and CDR2 as SQIVND (reference sequence). The CDR3 is made up of 14 amino acids. V was pared by 0 bases and J by 0 bases, with 5 bases between. CDR3 region: CASSIDYSNYGYTF. For the CDR3, the DNA is TGTGCCAGTAGTATAGACTACTCTAACTATGGCTACACCTTC.